The entry below gives a single T cell receptor (beta chain) sequence along with its context. The target antigen is unknown. This entry belongs to a study of T-cell memory formation after mild COVID-19. Background on the study: The study found TCR clusters largely donor specific. Whole-study results and caveats: Mainly CM and EM harbored the contracting CD4+ clones; mainly EMRA harbored the CD8+ ones. Nothing showed for sure that second-wave clones peaking on day 37 were SARS-CoV-2 specific. Pre-infection memory already had some responding clones, implying cross-reactive memory joined.

MiXCR, run by TCRdb on the 5' RACE reads, gives a single entry per CDR3 protein. The sample comprises about 620,000 distinct CDR3 sequences, more than 15% of which are singletons, and about 11% rests with the top ten. CDR3 length: 15 amino acids. Germline trimming cut 5 bases from V and 4 bases from J; bases unmatched to any gene: 9. Per germline, CDR1 SGHRS and CDR2 YFSETQ. This sequence originates from an adult woman who had mild COVID-19 (a few samples of this study predate the infection). Cell type and time point are not known. This sequence joins TRBV5-1 and TRBJ2-3; 8 positions agree with TRBD1. The specimen was PBMCs or a T cell subset sorted from them (not recorded which). The DNA of the CDR3 is TGCGCCAGCAGTCCCGGGACAGGCGAATCAGATACGCAGTATTTT. Its translation: CASSPGTGESDTQYF.